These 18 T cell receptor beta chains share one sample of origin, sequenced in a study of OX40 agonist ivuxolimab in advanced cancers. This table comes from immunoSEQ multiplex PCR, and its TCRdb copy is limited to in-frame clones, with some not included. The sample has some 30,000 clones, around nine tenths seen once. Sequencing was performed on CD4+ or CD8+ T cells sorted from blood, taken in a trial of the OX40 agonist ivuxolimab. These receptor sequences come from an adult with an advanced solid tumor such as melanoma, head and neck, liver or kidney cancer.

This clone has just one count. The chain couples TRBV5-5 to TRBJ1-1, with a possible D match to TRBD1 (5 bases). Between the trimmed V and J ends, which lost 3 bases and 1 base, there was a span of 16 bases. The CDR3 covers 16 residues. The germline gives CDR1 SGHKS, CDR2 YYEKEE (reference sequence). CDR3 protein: CASSWEPGRRNTEAFF. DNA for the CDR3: TGTGCCAGCAGCTGGGAGCCGGGACGGCGGAACACTGAAGCTTTCTTT.

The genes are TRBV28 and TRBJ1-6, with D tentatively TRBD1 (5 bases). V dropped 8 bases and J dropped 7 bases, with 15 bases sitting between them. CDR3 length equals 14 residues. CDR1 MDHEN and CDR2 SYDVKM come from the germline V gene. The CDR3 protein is CASVLVGVNSPLHF. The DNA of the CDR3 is TGTGCCAGCGTCCTGGTAGGGGTGAATTCACCCCTCCACTTT.

CDR3 loop: CASSQAQGPGNTIYF. The CDR3 DNA reads TGTGCCAGCAGCCAGGCACAGGGGCCCGGAAACACCATATATTTT. The chain combines TRBV4-2 with TRBJ1-3; 7 bases are shared with TRBD1. CDR3 length: 15 amino acids. V shed 3 bases and J 4 bases; nucleotides not matched to a gene: 6. Germline V CDR1 and CDR2: LGHNA, YNFKEQ.

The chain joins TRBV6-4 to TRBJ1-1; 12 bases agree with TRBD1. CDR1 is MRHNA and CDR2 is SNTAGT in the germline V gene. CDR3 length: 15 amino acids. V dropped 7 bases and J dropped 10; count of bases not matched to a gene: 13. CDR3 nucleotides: TGTGCCAGCAAACCGACCCCGGGACAGGGGGCAGGAGCTTTCTTT. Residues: CASKPTPGQGAGAFF.

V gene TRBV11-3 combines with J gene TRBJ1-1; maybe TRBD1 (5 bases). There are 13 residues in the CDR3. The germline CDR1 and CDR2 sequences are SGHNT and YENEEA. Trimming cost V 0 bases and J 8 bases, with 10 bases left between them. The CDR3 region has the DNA TGTGCCAGCAGCTTAGAGGCAGGGCAAGAAGCTTTCTTT. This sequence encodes CASSLEAGQEAFF. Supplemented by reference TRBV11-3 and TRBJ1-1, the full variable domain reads EAGVVQSPRYKIIEKKQPVAFWCNPISGHNTLYWYLQNLGQGPELLIRYENEEAVDDSQLPKDRFSAERLKGVDSTLKIQPAELGDSAVYLCASSLEAGQEAFFGQGTRLTVV.

CDR3 coding DNA: TGTGCCAGTAGTATAGGGGTCAGGGGAGTGGGCAATCAGCCCCAGCATTTT. It codes for CASSIGVRGVGNQPQHF. This chain uses TRBV19 with TRBJ1-5, with a possible D match to TRBD1 (6 bases). The germline V gene has CDR1 LNHDA and CDR2 SQIVND (reference sequence). Trimming took 1 base from V and 2 from J, leaving 15 bases between them. This CDR3 is built from 17 residues. The full variable domain, rest sourced from reference TRBV19 and TRBJ1-5, is DGGITQSPKYLFRKEGQNVTLSCEQNLNHDAMYWYRQDPGQGLRLIYYSQIVNDFQKGDIAEGYSVSREKKESFPLTVTSAQKNPTAFYLCASSIGVRGVGNQPQHFGDGTRLSIL.

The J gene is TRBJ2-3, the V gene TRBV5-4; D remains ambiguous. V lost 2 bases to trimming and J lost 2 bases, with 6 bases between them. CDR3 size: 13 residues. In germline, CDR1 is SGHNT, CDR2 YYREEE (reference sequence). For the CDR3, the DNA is TGTGCCAGCAGCTTCCGCTACACAGATACGCAGTATTTT. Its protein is CASSFRYTDTQYF.

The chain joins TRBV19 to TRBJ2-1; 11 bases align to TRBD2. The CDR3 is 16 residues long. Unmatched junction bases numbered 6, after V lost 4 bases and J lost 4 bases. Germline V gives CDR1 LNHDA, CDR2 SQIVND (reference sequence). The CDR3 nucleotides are TGTGCCAGTAGTACCAGACTAGCGGGACAATACAATGAGCAGTTCTTC. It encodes CASSTRLAGQYNEQFF.

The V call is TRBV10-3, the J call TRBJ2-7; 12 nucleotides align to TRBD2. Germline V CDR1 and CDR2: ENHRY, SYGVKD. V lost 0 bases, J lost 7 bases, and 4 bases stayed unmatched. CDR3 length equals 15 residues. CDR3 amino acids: CAISESASGGGEQYF. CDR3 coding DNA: TGTGCCATCAGTGAGTCGGCTAGCGGGGGGGGTGAGCAGTACTTC.

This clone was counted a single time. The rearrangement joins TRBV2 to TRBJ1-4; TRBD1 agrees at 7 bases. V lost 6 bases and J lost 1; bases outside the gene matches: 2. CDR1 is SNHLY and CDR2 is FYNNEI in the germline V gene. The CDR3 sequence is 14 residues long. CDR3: CASSRTGTNEKLFF. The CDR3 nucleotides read TGTGCCAGCAGCAGGACAGGAACTAATGAAAAACTGTTTTTT.

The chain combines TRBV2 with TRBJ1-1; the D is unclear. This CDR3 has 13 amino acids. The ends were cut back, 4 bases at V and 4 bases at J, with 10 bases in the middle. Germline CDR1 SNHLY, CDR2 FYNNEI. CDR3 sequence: CASSVNMGTEAFF. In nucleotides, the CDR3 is TGTGCCAGCAGTGTCAACATGGGCACTGAAGCTTTCTTT.

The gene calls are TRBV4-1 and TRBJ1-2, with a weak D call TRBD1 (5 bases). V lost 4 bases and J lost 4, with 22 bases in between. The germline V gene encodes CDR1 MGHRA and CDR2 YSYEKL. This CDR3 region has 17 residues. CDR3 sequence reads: CASSPVGRVRGPYGYTF. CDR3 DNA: TGCGCCAGCAGCCCTGTGGGCAGGGTGAGGGGCCCCTATGGCTACACCTTC.

CDR3 nucleotide sequence: TGTGCCAGCAGCTTAAAAATCCGCACGAGCTACACCGGGGAGCTGTTTTTT. Translation: CASSLKIRTSYTGELFF. This sequence joins TRBV11-2 and TRBJ2-2; unclear D gene. Trimming shortened V by 2 bases and J by 3 bases, and 16 bases separated the two germline ends. The CDR3 runs to 17 residues. CDR1 is SGHAT and CDR2 is FQNNGV in the germline V gene.

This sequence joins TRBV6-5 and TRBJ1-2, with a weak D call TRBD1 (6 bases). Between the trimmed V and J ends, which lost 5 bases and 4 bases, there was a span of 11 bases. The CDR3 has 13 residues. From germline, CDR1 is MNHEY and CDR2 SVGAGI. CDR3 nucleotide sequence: TGTGCCAGCAGTGATGGACAGTCCTATGGCTACACCTTC. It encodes CASSDGQSYGYTF.

The CDR3 loop reads CASSQGLGRGYTF. In DNA, the CDR3 is TGTGCCAGCAGCCAGGGACTGGGCCGTGGCTACACCTTC. V is TRBV7-2 and J is TRBJ1-2; D might be TRBD1 (5 bases). Germline V lookup: CDR1 SGHTA, CDR2 FQGNSA. The CDR3 spans 13 residues. V was cut by 5 bases and J by 7 bases, with 14 bases left in between.

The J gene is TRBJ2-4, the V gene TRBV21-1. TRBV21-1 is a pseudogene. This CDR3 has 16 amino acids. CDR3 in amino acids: CASSKPRRESKNIQYF. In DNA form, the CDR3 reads TGTGCCAGCAGCAAACCCCGCAGGGAGAGCAAAAACATTCAGTACTTC.

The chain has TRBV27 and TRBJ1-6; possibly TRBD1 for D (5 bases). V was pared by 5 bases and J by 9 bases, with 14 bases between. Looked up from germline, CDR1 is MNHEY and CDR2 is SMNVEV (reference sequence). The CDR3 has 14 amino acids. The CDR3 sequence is CASSPALQGSPLHF. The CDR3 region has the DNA TGTGCCAGCAGTCCGGCCTTGCAGGGTTCACCCCTCCACTTT.

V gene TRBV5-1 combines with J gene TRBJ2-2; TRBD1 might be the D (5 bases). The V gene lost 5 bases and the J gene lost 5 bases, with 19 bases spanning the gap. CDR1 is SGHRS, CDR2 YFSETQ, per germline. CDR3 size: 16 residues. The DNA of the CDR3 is TGCGCCAGCAGGCCCCCAGGGTCGGCTACTACCGGGGAGCTGTTTTTT. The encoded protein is CASRPPGSATTGELFF.